Below, 27 T cell receptor beta chains from the same sample are listed, as sequenced in a study of monozygotic twins with inflammatory bowel disease. TCRdb reprocessed the 5' RACE reads, with one entry per CDR3 protein and no DNA. This sample's clone table lists 85,000 to 110,000 distinct CDR3 sequences. Sequenced sample: blood. The receptors derive from a human donor with ulcerative colitis or Crohn's disease, or a healthy co-twin of an affected twin (not recorded which).

The V call is TRBV20-1, the J call TRBJ1-1; the TCRdb call, TRBD1, lacks DNA for checking. This CDR3 comprises 14 residues. In germline, CDR1 is DFQATT, CDR2 SNEGSKA (reference sequence). The CDR3 spells CSATPRQTNTEAFF.

The chain joins TRBV11-2 to TRBJ2-7; TCRdb's D call, TRBD2, is unchecked because there is no DNA. Germline assignment: CDR1 SGHAT and CDR2 FQNNGV. This CDR3 is built from 16 residues. This chain's CDR3 is CASSLTDGTSSYEQYF.

The chain employs TRBV5-1 and TRBJ2-5; TCRdb's assignment of TRBD1 cannot be checked, as there is no DNA. The CDR3 is 14 amino acids. The germline CDR1 and CDR2 sequences are SGHRS and YFSETQ. CDR3 residues: CASSSQPGGETQYF.

The chain couples TRBV6-5 to TRBJ2-2; TCRdb returns TRBD2, unconfirmable since there is no DNA. Germline V gene lookup returns CDR1 MNHEY and CDR2 SVGAGI. This CDR3 spans 13 amino acids. The CDR3 reads CATIWEGSGELFF.

The chain has TRBV2 and TRBJ2-7; the D call of TRBD2 rests on TCRdb alone, since no DNA is present to check it. This CDR3 region has 20 residues. The germline V gene has CDR1 SNHLY and CDR2 FYNNEI. CDR3 loop: CASSGNIPWRDIELSYEQYF.

CDR3 in amino acids: CASSGGALNIQYF. The V gene is TRBV5-1, the J gene TRBJ2-4; the TCRdb call, TRBD1, lacks DNA for checking. CDR1 is SGHRS, CDR2 YFSETQ, per germline. The length of the CDR3 is 13 residues.

The chain carries TRBV12-3 or TRBV12-4 and TRBJ2-5; TCRdb reports TRBD1, a call that lacks DNA to check it against. The CDR3 length is 16 residues. The CDR3 loop reads CASSLAGQGLEETQYF.

J is TRBJ1-5 and V is TRBV7-2; TCRdb returns TRBD1, unconfirmable since there is no DNA. The CDR3 runs to 16 residues. CDR1 SGHTA and CDR2 FQGNSA come from the germline V gene. The CDR3 sequence is CASSNGQEAASEPQHF.

V gene TRBV20-1 combines with J gene TRBJ1-5; TCRdb reports TRBD1, a call that lacks DNA to check it against. The CDR3 is made up of 16 amino acids. The germline gives CDR1 DFQATT, CDR2 SNEGSKA (reference sequence). The CDR3 here is CSARDGGGARNQPQHF.

This chain uses TRBV30 with TRBJ2-5; without DNA, the TCRdb call of TRBD1 cannot be checked. This CDR3 is built from 15 residues. Per the germline V gene, CDR1 is GTSNPN and CDR2 is SVGIG (reference sequence). The CDR3 loop is CAWSSPGPMGETQYF.

The chain combines TRBV12-3 or TRBV12-4 with TRBJ2-7; the TRBD2 assignment by TCRdb is unverifiable without DNA. The CDR3 is made up of 14 amino acids. The chain's CDR3 is CASSLQAGKYEQYF.

The rearrangement links TRBV27 to TRBJ2-7. The CDR3 has 14 residues. Germline-derived CDR1 and CDR2 are MNHEY and SMNVEV (reference sequence). CDR3 protein: CASSVQETLHEQYF.

This chain links TRBV7-2 with TRBJ2-1. Germline V gene lookup returns CDR1 SGHTA and CDR2 FQGNSA. The CDR3 is 15 amino acids. The chain's CDR3 is CASTARQGSYNEQFF.

The V gene is TRBV7-8, the J gene TRBJ2-5; there is no DNA to check the TCRdb D call of TRBD1. The CDR3 totals 13 residues. The germline CDR1 and CDR2 sequences are SGHVS and FQNEAQ. The CDR3 spells CASSHGQGETQYF.

The gene calls are TRBV28 and TRBJ1-5; TCRdb designates TRBD1, a call that cannot be tested without DNA. Germline CDR1 is MDHEN and CDR2 is SYDVKM. The CDR3 has 17 residues. CDR3 in amino acids: CASSPRTGFGSNQPQHF.

V is TRBV29-1 and J is TRBJ2-5. Germline assignment: CDR1 SQVTM and CDR2 ANQGSEA. The CDR3 consists of 13 residues. This CDR3 reads CSVELRLRETQYF.

The gene calls are TRBV9 and TRBJ2-3; TCRdb outputs TRBD1, but without DNA this stays unchecked. The V gene's germline CDR1 is SGDLS and CDR2 YYNGEE. CDR3 length: 13 residues. This chain's CDR3 is CASSVPVADTQYF.

The rearrangement links TRBV19 to TRBJ2-2; checking the TCRdb D call of TRBD2 is not possible without DNA. The CDR3 is 16 residues long. Germline CDR1 is LNHDA and CDR2 is SQIVND (reference sequence). CDR3 region: CASSTLLVRGTGELFF. Based on the CDR3 plus reference TRBV19 and TRBJ2-2, the full variable domain is DGGITQSPKYLFRKEGQNVTLSCEQNLNHDAMYWYRQDPGQGLRLIYYSQIVNDFQKGDIAEGYSVSREKKESFPLTVTSAQKNPTAFYLCASSTLLVRGTGELFFGEGSRLTVL.

The rearrangement joins TRBV12-3 or TRBV12-4 to TRBJ2-7; TCRdb's D call of TRBD1 is untestable without DNA. The CDR3 has 12 residues. CDR3 residues: CASSFTGYEQYF.

J is TRBJ2-5 and V is TRBV28; there is no DNA to check the TCRdb D call of TRBD1. The germline CDR1 and CDR2 sequences are MDHEN and SYDVKM. The CDR3 contains 18 residues. CDR3 sequence: CASSFPSTVRDTQETQYF.

The rearrangement uses TRBV15 and TRBJ2-7. CDR1 LNHNV and CDR2 YYDKDF come from the germline V gene (reference sequence). This CDR3 contains 16 residues. The CDR3 spells CATSRARGGRSYEQYF. The full variable domain, its missing parts supplied by reference TRBV15 and TRBJ2-7, is DAMVIQNPRYQVTQFGKPVTLSCSQTLNHNVMYWYQQKSSQAPKLLFHYYDKDFNNEADTPDNFQSRRPNTSFCFLDIRSPGLGDTAMYLCATSRARGGRSYEQYFGPGTRLTVT.

The V call is TRBV20-1, the J call TRBJ2-7; the TCRdb call, TRBD1, lacks DNA for checking. The CDR3 length is 13 residues. The germline CDR1 and CDR2 sequences are DFQATT and SNEGSKA (reference sequence). This CDR3 reads CSARGDIPYEQYF.

This chain connects TRBV6-1 to TRBJ2-1; TCRdb's D gene call, TRBD1, goes unchecked for lack of DNA. The CDR3 spans 15 residues. Per the germline V gene, CDR1 is MNHNS and CDR2 is SASEGT. The CDR3 here is CASSQPPPRRDEQFF.

The chain uses TRBV30 and TRBJ1-5; TCRdb picks TRBD1, but there is no DNA to check that call. The CDR3 has 14 residues. CDR1 and CDR2 from the germline V gene are GTSNPN and SVGIG (reference sequence). CDR3 region: CAWSVAGGSQPQHF.

The chain carries TRBV12-3 or TRBV12-4 and TRBJ1-4; TCRdb calls TRBD1, which cannot be checked without DNA. This CDR3 spans 15 amino acids. The CDR3 here is CASSPTGGLLGKLFF.

The chain has TRBV7-2 and TRBJ1-1; no DNA is available, so the TRBD1 call from TCRdb remains unchecked. The germline V gene has CDR1 SGHTA and CDR2 FQGNSA. The CDR3 has 15 amino acids. CDR3 loop: CASSTTGKGTTEAFF. Looking up the rest from reference TRBV7-2 and TRBJ1-1 gives the full variable domain: GAGVSQSPSNKVTEKGKDVELRCDPISGHTALYWYRQSLGQGLEFLIYFQGNSAPDKSGLPSDRFSAERTGGSVSTLTIQRTQQEDSAVYLCASSTTGKGTTEAFFGQGTRLTVV.

J is TRBJ2-3 and V is TRBV7-2; TCRdb's assignment of TRBD1 cannot be checked, as there is no DNA. CDR3 length: 16 residues. The V gene's germline CDR1 is SGHTA and CDR2 FQGNSA. CDR3 protein: CASSFRRGQPGDTQYF. Supplemented by reference TRBV7-2 and TRBJ2-3, the full variable domain reads GAGVSQSPSNKVTEKGKDVELRCDPISGHTALYWYRQSLGQGLEFLIYFQGNSAPDKSGLPSDRFSAERTGGSVSTLTIQRTQQEDSAVYLCASSFRRGQPGDTQYFGPGTRLTVL.